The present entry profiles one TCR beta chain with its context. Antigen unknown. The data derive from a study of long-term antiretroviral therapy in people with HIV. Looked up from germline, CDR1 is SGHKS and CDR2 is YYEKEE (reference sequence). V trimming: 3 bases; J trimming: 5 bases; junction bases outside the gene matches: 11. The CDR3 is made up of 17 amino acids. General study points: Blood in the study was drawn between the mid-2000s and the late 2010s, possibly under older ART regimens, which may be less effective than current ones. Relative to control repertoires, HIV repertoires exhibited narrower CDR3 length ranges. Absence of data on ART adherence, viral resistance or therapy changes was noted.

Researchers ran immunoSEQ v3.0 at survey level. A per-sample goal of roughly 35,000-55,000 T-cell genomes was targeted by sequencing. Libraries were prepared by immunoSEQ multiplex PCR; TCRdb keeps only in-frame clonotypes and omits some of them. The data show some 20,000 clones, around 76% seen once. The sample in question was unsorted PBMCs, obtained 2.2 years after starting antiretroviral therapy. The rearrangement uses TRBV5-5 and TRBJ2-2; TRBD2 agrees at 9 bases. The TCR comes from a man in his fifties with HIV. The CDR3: CASSSPYAGGLTGELFF. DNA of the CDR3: TGTGCCAGCAGCTCGCCCTATGCGGGGGGGCTTACCGGGGAGCTGTTTTTT.